The 29 T cell receptor beta chains presented below share a single source sample, sequenced in a study of blood T cell repertoires in COVID-19. Only in-frame clones appear in the TCRdb table, and some are missing; sequencing was by immunoSEQ multiplex PCR. The profile covers some 460,000 clones, with roughly 87% appearing a single time and roughly 2% taken by the ten largest. The sample comprised PBMCs or T cells enriched from blood (not recorded which). The origin of the receptors is a woman aged 18-30 years with acute COVID-19.

This chain joins TRBV3-1 (or the pseudogene TRBV3-2) and TRBJ2-5; TRBD2 agrees at 11 bases. Germline V CDR1 and CDR2: LGHDT, YNNKEL (reference sequence). Germline trimming cut 2 bases from V and 3 bases from J; bases unmatched to any gene: 11. CDR3 length: 18 amino acids. The DNA for the CDR3 is TGTGCCAGCAGCCAAACGACTAGCGGGAAGCGTCGGGAAGAGACCCAGTACTTC. Encoded protein: CASSQTTSGKRREETQYF.

The rearrangement links TRBV14 to TRBJ1-3; D unclear. Germline CDR1 and CDR2: SGHDN and FVKESK. This CDR3 has 16 residues. The V gene lost 0 bases and the J gene lost 0 bases, with 9 bases spanning the gap. The CDR3 DNA sequence: TGTGCCAGCAGCCAAGATTCCTGGAGCTCTGGAAACACCATATATTTT. Translation: CASSQDSWSSGNTIYF. Supplemented by reference TRBV14 and TRBJ1-3, the full variable domain reads EAGVTQFPSHSVIEKGQTVTLRCDPISGHDNLYWYRRVMGKEIKFLLHFVKESKQDESGMPNNRFLAERTGGTYSTLKVQPAELEDSGVYFCASSQDSWSSGNTIYFGEGSWLTVV.

This chain connects TRBV2 to TRBJ2-5; 10 bases align to TRBD2. Looked up from germline, CDR1 is SNHLY and CDR2 is FYNNEI. Trimming took 4 bases from V and 1 from J; bases not matched to a gene: 0. The CDR3 sequence is 14 residues long. CDR3 amino acids: CASSVAGGQETQYF. The CDR3, as DNA: TGTGCCAGCAGTGTAGCGGGGGGCCAAGAGACCCAGTACTTC.

V and J are TRBV4-2 and TRBJ1-6; D might be TRBD1 (5 bases). There are 16 residues in the CDR3. The V end was cut by 0 bases, the J end by 8 bases, with 14 bases between. CDR1 is LGHNA, CDR2 YNFKEQ, per germline. CDR3 in amino acids: CASSQDGASQDSPLHF. The CDR3 DNA reads as TGTGCCAGCAGCCAAGATGGGGCCAGCCAAGATTCACCCCTCCACTTT.

This clone has a single count. The J gene is TRBJ1-4, the V gene TRBV5-1; 7 bases fit TRBD1. CDR1 and CDR2 (germline): SGHRS, YFSETQ. The CDR3 runs to 15 residues. V lost 2 bases and J lost 5; bases outside the gene matches: 6. CDR3 sequence: CASSLTGVPNEKLFF. In DNA form, the CDR3 reads TGCGCCAGCAGCTTAACAGGGGTCCCAAATGAAAAACTGTTTTTT.

The chain recombines TRBV20-1 with TRBJ1-1; unclear D gene. The CDR3 extends over 14 amino acids. The germline CDR1 and CDR2 sequences are DFQATT and SNEGSKA (reference sequence). Trimming took 6 bases from V and 1 from J, leaving 15 bases between them. The CDR3 DNA reads as TGCAGTGCGAGTTATCTCTTGAGGAACACTGAAGCTTTCTTT. It translates to CSASYLLRNTEAFF.

The CDR3 nucleotides are TGTGCCAGCAGCGTAGCACTAGCAGAAGTCGAGCAGTACTTC. It yields the protein CASSVALAEVEQYF. V gene TRBV9 combines with J gene TRBJ2-7, with D possibly being TRBD2 (6 bases). The germline CDR1 and CDR2 sequences are SGDLS and YYNGEE. Trimming cost V 0 bases and J 6 bases, with 13 bases left between them. This CDR3 has 14 amino acids. Using reference TRBV9 and TRBJ2-7 for the parts outside the CDR3, the full variable domain is DSGVTQTPKHLITATGQRVTLRCSPRSGDLSVYWYQQSLDQGLQFLIQYYNGEERAKGNILERFSAQQFPDLHSELNLSSLELGDSALYFCASSVALAEVEQYFGPGTRLTVT.

This chain connects TRBV28 to TRBJ1-1; the D gene is possibly TRBD1 (6 bases). The CDR3 covers 15 residues. Germline CDR1 is MDHEN and CDR2 is SYDVKM. V was clipped by 6 bases and J by 3 bases, with 17 bases between them. Here the CDR3 reads CASRGHRERHTEAFF. In DNA form, the CDR3 reads TGTGCCAGCAGAGGGCACAGGGAACGGCACACTGAAGCTTTCTTT.

The genes are TRBV20-1 and TRBJ2-7; 8 nucleotides agree with TRBD2. V trimming: 4 bases; J trimming: 2 bases; junction bases outside the gene matches: 7. CDR3 length equals 14 residues. CDR1 and CDR2 (germline): DFQATT, SNEGSKA (reference sequence). CDR3 sequence reads: CSAIEPGLAYEQYF. CDR3 bases: TGCAGTGCTATTGAACCGGGACTAGCCTACGAGCAGTACTTC.

This chain uses TRBV4-1 with TRBJ2-5; 10 bases line up with TRBD2. The length of the CDR3 is 15 residues. The germline CDR1 and CDR2 sequences are MGHRA and YSYEKL. Trimming took 4 bases from V and 2 from J; bases not matched to a gene: 4. CDR3 sequence reads: CASSRTSGTQETQYF. In nucleotides, the CDR3 is TGCGCCAGCAGCCGGACTAGCGGAACACAAGAGACCCAGTACTTC.

The chain joins TRBV6-5 to TRBJ1-3; D remains unclear. Trimming removed 0 bases from V and 1 base from J, with 10 bases in between. Germline CDR1 reads MNHEY; CDR2 reads SVGAGI. The CDR3 has 16 residues. CDR3 nucleotide sequence: TGTGCCAGCAGTTACTCCACGGTTCTTTCTGGAAACACCATATATTTT. Translated: CASSYSTVLSGNTIYF.

The rearrangement links TRBV14 to TRBJ1-3; no reliable D call. Germline CDR1 and CDR2: SGHDN and FVKESK. V was clipped by 3 bases and J by 0 bases, with 15 bases between them. This CDR3 spans 17 amino acids. The CDR3 here is CASSHPLRGSSGNTIYF. The DNA of the CDR3 is TGTGCCAGCAGCCATCCCCTGCGGGGTTCCTCTGGAAACACCATATATTTT.

This clone occurred once. J is TRBJ1-1 and V is TRBV12-5; 8 bases fit TRBD1. The length of the CDR3 is 13 residues. The V gene end was trimmed by 1 base and the J gene end by 11 bases; junction bases not matched to a gene: 6. Germline-derived CDR1 and CDR2 are LGHNT and FRNRAP. The CDR3 loop is CASGLAQDREAFF. The CDR3 nucleotides read TGTGCTAGTGGTTTGGCACAGGACAGGGAGGCTTTCTTT.

The V call is TRBV12-3 or TRBV12-4, the J call TRBJ2-7; D ambiguous. Deletions cut 0 bases from V and 1 base from J, with 4 bases between. The CDR3 consists of 13 residues. The CDR3 DNA reads as TGTGCCAGCAGTTTAGCCATTTCCTACGAGCAGTACTTC. Amino acids: CASSLAISYEQYF.

This clone was recorded only once. The gene calls are TRBV7-3 and TRBJ2-5; 7 bases are shared with TRBD2. Trimming cost V 6 bases and J 0 bases; bases outside gene matches: 4. The CDR3 extends over 14 amino acids. In germline, CDR1 is SGHTA, CDR2 FQGTGA. The CDR3 bases are TGTGCCAGCAGTTCGAGCGGGGACCAAGAGACCCAGTACTTC. This translates into CASSSSGDQETQYF.

The rearrangement uses TRBV7-8 and TRBJ2-3; D call uncertain. The CDR3 is 13 amino acids. Germline V gene lookup returns CDR1 SGHVS and CDR2 FQNEAQ. Trimming took off 8 bases at V and 0 bases at J, with 9 bases between the two ends. The CDR3 nucleotides are TGTGCCAGCCTCTCGGAGAGCACAGATACGCAGTATTTT. Translated: CASLSESTDTQYF.

The count of this clone is one. The V and J genes are TRBV6-5 and TRBJ1-4; D call uncertain. The ends were cut back, 7 bases at V and 4 bases at J, with 10 bases in the middle. CDR3 length: 13 residues. The germline V gene encodes CDR1 MNHEY and CDR2 SVGAGI. Written as DNA, the CDR3 is TGTGCCAGCACCCAATCGGGTAATGAAAAACTGTTTTTT. Amino acids: CASTQSGNEKLFF.

This clone has a single count. The genes are TRBV9 and TRBJ1-4; D is possibly TRBD1 (5 bases). The CDR3 has 14 residues. Germline lookup yields CDR1 SGDLS and CDR2 YYNGEE. The ends were cut back, 4 bases at V and 8 bases at J, with 15 bases in the middle. CDR3 sequence reads: CASSPPPEGEKLFF. The CDR3 nucleotides are TGTGCCAGCAGCCCACCACCGGAGGGGGAAAAACTGTTTTTT. The complete variable domain, with remaining parts taken from reference TRBV9 and TRBJ1-4, reads DSGVTQTPKHLITATGQRVTLRCSPRSGDLSVYWYQQSLDQGLQFLIQYYNGEERAKGNILERFSAQQFPDLHSELNLSSLELGDSALYFCASSPPPEGEKLFFGSGTQLSVL.

This chain links TRBV2 with TRBJ1-3; the match to TRBD1 covers 9 bases. The CDR3 has 14 residues. Trimming at V came to 9 bases and at J to 0 bases, leaving 3 bases not matched to a gene. Per germline, CDR1 SNHLY and CDR2 FYNNEI. The CDR3 DNA is TGTGCCAGTAGGGACAGGGACTCTGGAAACACCATATATTTT. Translation: CASRDRDSGNTIYF.

The rearrangement uses TRBV19 and TRBJ2-7, with D perhaps matching TRBD1 (6 bases). V was cut by 5 bases and J by 6 bases, with 14 bases left in between. The CDR3 is 13 residues long. Per germline, CDR1 LNHDA and CDR2 SQIVND (reference sequence). The DNA for the CDR3 is TGTGCCAGTAGTCCGGGACAACCCTCCGAGCAGTACTTC. Translated, it gives CASSPGQPSEQYF.

In its sample, this clone was seen a few times. This chain connects TRBV19 to TRBJ2-7; no definite D call. In germline, CDR1 is LNHDA, CDR2 SQIVND (reference sequence). Trimming stripped 5 bases from V and 3 bases from J, with 8 bases between. The CDR3 covers 12 residues. The CDR3 loop reads CASSRQDYEQYF. CDR3 DNA: TGTGCCAGTAGTCGACAAGACTACGAGCAGTACTTC.

This chain connects TRBV28 to TRBJ1-3, with D possibly matching TRBD1 (6 bases). The germline V and J ends were trimmed by 4 bases and 4 bases, with 14 bases remaining between them. Germline V gene lookup returns CDR1 MDHEN and CDR2 SYDVKM. CDR3 length: 15 amino acids. The DNA for the CDR3 is TGTGCCAGCAGTTCCACAGGGAAGGGGGGAAACACCATATATTTT. It encodes CASSSTGKGGNTIYF.

This chain connects TRBV10-2 to TRBJ1-2, with 10 bases lining up with TRBD1. Germline V gene lookup returns CDR1 WSHSY and CDR2 SAAADI. With V trimmed by 6 bases and J by 1 base, 2 bases remained unmatched. The CDR3 spans 14 residues. The chain's CDR3 is CASSRDRGNYGYTF. The CDR3 DNA reads as TGCGCCAGCAGCCGGGACAGGGGTAACTATGGCTACACCTTC.

This sequence joins TRBV7-9 and TRBJ1-4; maybe TRBD1 (6 bases). Germline loops: CDR1 SEHNR, CDR2 FQNEAQ (reference sequence). V shed 8 bases and J shed 2 bases, with 9 bases lying between them. The CDR3 is made up of 13 amino acids. The CDR3 loop reads CASFTGTNEKLFF. As DNA, the CDR3 is TGTGCCAGCTTTACAGGGACTAATGAAAAACTGTTTTTT.

V usage is TRBV10-3 and J usage is TRBJ1-1, with D perhaps matching TRBD1 (6 bases). CDR3 size: 15 residues. Trimming cost V 8 bases and J 5 bases, with 21 bases left between them. Per germline, CDR1 ENHRY and CDR2 SYGVKD. Written as DNA, the CDR3 is TGTGCCATCGCCGGGAGGGGGGGCGGAAAGACTGAAGCTTTCTTT. It codes for CAIAGRGGGKTEAFF.

The rearrangement links TRBV12-3 or TRBV12-4 to TRBJ1-2, with D possibly TRBD1 on 5 matching bases. The CDR3 contains 13 residues. V lost 3 bases and J 7 bases, leaving 12 bases between the germline ends. The CDR3 DNA follows: TGTGCCAGCAGTTTGGCCACAGGTGGTGGCTACACCTTC. It translates to CASSLATGGGYTF.

This clone has just one count. V is TRBV24-1 and J is TRBJ1-5, with 8 bases matching TRBD1. J lost 6 bases, V lost 2 bases, and 8 bases had no gene match. Germline V lookup: CDR1 KGHDR, CDR2 SFDVKD. This CDR3 comprises 16 residues. The CDR3 region is CATSDSRDRLSQPQHF. DNA of the CDR3: TGTGCCACCAGTGATTCTCGGGACAGGCTGTCTCAGCCCCAGCATTTT.

The table lists this clone with many counts. The chain recombines TRBV6-6 with TRBJ2-7; D possibly corresponds to TRBD1 (6 bases). Deletions cut 5 bases from V and 3 bases from J, with 17 bases between. The germline gives CDR1 MNHNY, CDR2 SVGAGI (reference sequence). This CDR3 is built from 15 residues. The CDR3 DNA is TGTGCCAGCAGTCGGGACGGGACATTGAACTACGAGCAGTACTTC. It translates to CASSRDGTLNYEQYF.

The CDR3 DNA follows: TGTGCCAGCAGCTTTTTAGGGAGGGACGAGCAGTACTTC. Translated, it gives CASSFLGRDEQYF. The V call is TRBV5-6, the J call TRBJ2-7; TRBD2 matches at 7 bases. The CDR3 runs to 13 residues. Germline-derived CDR1 and CDR2 are SGHDT and YYEEEE. J gave up 5 bases and V 2 bases, and 4 bases lay outside the gene matches.